This is a list of T cell receptor beta chains from one sample in a study of T-cell memory formation after mild COVID-19. TCRdb reanalysed the 5' RACE reads using MiXCR and keeps one entry per CDR3 protein. The profile shows hundreds of thousands of distinct CDR3 sequences, 16% of them singletons. The specimen sequenced was PBMCs or a T cell subset sorted from them (not recorded which). Every receptor here comes from a young man who had mild COVID-19 (a few samples of this study predate the infection). Cell type and time point are not known. Each CDR3 is given with its conserved first and last residue. Fields, in order: J gene, clone size, D gene, V gene, CDR3 protein, CDR3 DNA. The D gene is left open where the match is weak. Expanded clones are given a class, and other clones once, few, many or no size at all.

>TRBJ2-5|few|-|TRBV5-1
CASNPGWGVETQYF
TGCGCCAGCAACCCCGGTTGGGGTGTGGAGACCCAGTACTTC
>TRBJ2-1|few|TRBD2|TRBV7-9
CASSRRAGGQNEQFF
TGTGCCAGCAGCCGGCGAGCGGGGGGCCAGAATGAGCAGTTCTTC
>TRBJ2-6|few|TRBD1|TRBV4-3
CASSQGRGPGANVLTF
TGCGCCAGCAGCCAAGGCAGGGGGCCTGGGGCCAACGTCCTGACTTTC
>TRBJ2-5|few|-|TRBV7-2
CASSLGGPLGQETQYF
TGTGCCAGCAGCTTAGGGGGGCCACTGGGGCAAGAGACCCAGTACTTC
>TRBJ1-1|-|-|TRBV7-6
CASSSMGRTEAFF
TGTGCCAGCAGCTCAATGGGGAGAACTGAAGCTTTCTTT
>TRBJ1-1|-|-|TRBV20-1
CSAGRGTEAFF
TGCAGTGCGGGACGGGGCACTGAAGCTTTCTTT
>TRBJ2-7|few|TRBD2|TRBV7-9
CASTELAGGNYEQYF
TGTGCCAGCACCGAACTAGCGGGGGGTAACTACGAGCAGTACTTC
>TRBJ2-3|-|TRBD1|TRBV5-1
CASSTPRDRSTDTQYF
TGCGCCAGCAGCACCCCCCGGGACAGAAGCACAGATACGCAGTATTTT
>TRBJ1-6|many|-|TRBV7-2
CASSLGFQDLHF
TGTGCCAGCAGCTTAGGATTCCAAGACCTCCACTTT
>TRBJ2-3|few|TRBD1|TRBV7-2
CASSLQTGTDTQYF
TGTGCCAGCAGCTTACAGACAGGGACAGATACGCAGTATTTT
>TRBJ1-2|-|-|TRBV5-5
CASSLSTPRRANYGYTF
TGTGCCAGCAGCTTGTCTACCCCAAGGAGGGCTAACTATGGCTACACCTTC
>TRBJ1-2|few|-|TRBV20-1
CSASLPAIGGLSYGYTF
TGCAGTGCTAGTCTACCTGCTATCGGGGGTTTATCCTATGGCTACACCTTC
>TRBJ2-2|few|-|TRBV4-1
CASSQELHATGELFF
TGCGCCAGCAGCCAAGAATTACACGCCACCGGGGAGCTGTTTTTT
>TRBJ2-1|few|-|TRBV5-6
CASSLGGALYNEQFF
TGTGCCAGCAGCTTGGGAGGGGCCCTCTACAATGAGCAGTTCTTC
>TRBJ2-7|-|-|TRBV19
CASGRQDWNEQYF
TGTGCCAGTGGAAGACAGGATTGGAACGAGCAGTACTTC
>TRBJ2-3|few|-|TRBV9
CASSAAGIRTDTQYF
TGTGCCAGCAGCGCCGCAGGGATTCGCACAGATACGCAGTATTTT
>TRBJ1-5|-|-|TRBV6-2/TRBV6-3
CASSYRARQQPQHF
TGTGCCAGCAGTTACCGGGCCAGGCAACAGCCCCAGCATTTT
>TRBJ1-1|many|-|TRBV7-3
CASSLEGNYHRTTEAFF
TGTGCCAGCAGCTTAGAAGGGAACTATCACCGAACCACTGAAGCTTTCTTT
>TRBJ2-3|few|TRBD1|TRBV4-1
CASSQSQGARDTQYF
TGCGCCAGCAGCCAATCCCAGGGGGCCAGGGATACGCAGTATTTT
>TRBJ2-5|-|-|TRBV20-1
CSARDVGASGETQYF
TGCAGTGCTAGAGATGTGGGCGCTTCAGGAGAGACCCAGTACTTC
>TRBJ2-5|many|-|TRBV6-2/TRBV6-3
CASKPDRGSDQYF
TGTGCCAGCAAGCCGGACCGGGGGAGTGACCAGTACTTC
>TRBJ2-2|few|-|TRBV7-9
CASSLTGSGPDTGELFF
TGTGCCAGCAGCCTAACGGGGTCGGGTCCGGACACCGGGGAGCTGTTTTTT
>TRBJ2-7|few|-|TRBV20-1
CSATPRAYEQYF
TGCAGTGCTACCCCTAGGGCCTACGAGCAGTACTTC
>TRBJ2-1|-|TRBD2|TRBV6-1
CASSRTSARVGEQFF
TGTGCCAGCAGCCGTACTAGCGCCCGGGTCGGTGAGCAGTTCTTC